This T cell receptor (beta chain) derives from a study of blood T cells in healthy people across ages. Regarding the study as a whole: Age brought a roughly linear fall in TCR beta diversity measured per million T cells. Diversity was higher, and naive CD4+ cells more numerous, in long-lived donors than in aged donors.

This clonotype was observed a few times. Its target is not known. The germline V gene encodes CDR1 PRHDT and CDR2 FYEKMQ (reference sequence). The CDR3 contains 14 residues. Between the trimmed V and J ends, which lost 6 bases and 2 bases, there was a span of 13 bases. A J-beta primer mix and a sample-barcoded 5' primer were used in a second PCR of roughly 7 to 12 cycles. MiXCR was run by TCRdb on the 5' RACE reads, yielding one entry per CDR3 protein. The sample includes around 1,100,000 distinct CDR3 sequences, under 40% seen only once; the top ten take around 13%. The sequencing input was blood. The clonotype originates from a man between 18 and 35 years old in good health. The V gene is TRBV13, the J gene TRBJ1-1; D is unresolved. The CDR3 DNA is TGTGCCAGCAGACAGTGGGTAAACAACACTGAAGCTTTCTTT. It yields the protein CASRQWVNNTEAFF.